This TCR beta chain derives from a study of T cell repertoires in cytomegalovirus infection. The study, taken as a whole, reports: CMV-specific HLA-C-restricted TCR beta clonotypes dominated the ex vivo response. Cumulated frequencies of public TCR beta families served to identify carriers of CMV plus the relevant HLA.

MiXCR was run by TCRdb on the reads, yielding one entry per CDR3 protein. The table lists hundreds of thousands of distinct CDR3 sequences, about 33% of them singletons, with roughly 16% in the top ten. Comments on this clonotype: Its antigen is unidentified.

V lost 0 bases, J lost 1 base, and 15 bases lay in between. Germline V gene sequence: CDR1 SGHDN, CDR2 FVKESK. CDR3 length: 17 amino acids. The source material was cultured PBMCs, sampled from culture after CMV antigen stimulation. The rearrangement links TRBV14 to TRBJ2-5, with a weak D call TRBD2 (5 bases). The receptor was isolated from a human donor in good health (CMV status not recorded). Some clones in this sample may be carry-over from other donors' samples. The CDR3 sequence is CASSQDRGSATQETQYF. The DNA for the CDR3 is TGTGCCAGCAGCCAAGATCGGGGTAGCGCGACCCAAGAGACCCAGTACTTC.